This is a list of T cell receptor beta chains from one sample in a study of T cells in narcolepsy. Here immunoSEQ multiplex PCR was the method, and the copy in TCRdb shows in-frame clones only, minus some. The repertoire holds about 25,000 clones, with roughly 80% as singletons. The specimen sequenced was CD45RA- memory CD4+ T cells from PBMCs. These receptors originate from a human donor with narcolepsy. CDR3s leave out the opening cysteine and the closing phenylalanine or tryptophan. Only part of the rows carry a size: once, few, many, or a class if the clone is expanded.

clone size	J gene	V gene	CDR3 protein
-	TRBJ2-2	TRBV11-2	ASSRGTSGRGELF
-	TRBJ2-3	TRBV5-6	ASSLSSQGGSTDTQY
-	TRBJ2-7	TRBV6-1	ASCRGTGNEQY
-	TRBJ2-3	TRBV9	ASSVSAGGASTDTQY
-	TRBJ1-1	TRBV19	ASSISDTDTEAF
-	TRBJ1-1	TRBV14	ASSPYPGQGIGTEAF
-	TRBJ2-5	TRBV2	ASSVQGQTLQETQY
-	TRBJ2-7	TRBV5-1	ASSHRQGASYEQY
-	TRBJ1-1	TRBV6-5	ASRGITMNTEAF
once	TRBJ2-3	TRBV25-1	ASSHTSGRSTDTQY
-	TRBJ2-3	TRBV11-2	ASTLRGSTDTQY
-	TRBJ2-1	TRBV6-5	ASSYAPAAPYNEQF
-	TRBJ1-2	TRBV5-4	ASSGGQRLGYGYT
-	TRBJ2-4	TRBV4-1	ASSPLWENIQY
-	TRBJ1-1	TRBV4-1	ASSQGPQGFITEAF
-	TRBJ1-1	TRBV5-1	ASSLTGTHTEAF
-	TRBJ2-1	TRBV28	ATSVYNEQF
-	TRBJ2-2	TRBV7-3	ASSLRPTGELF
-	TRBJ2-7	TRBV18	ASSPLGAGTYEQY
-	TRBJ1-5	TRBV5-5	ASSLAGSETQPQH
-	TRBJ2-5	TRBV4-1	ASSQDLGVGVRRETQY
-	TRBJ1-1	TRBV4-1	ASSQDKKGGDTEAF
-	TRBJ1-1	TRBV7-2	ASSLGFRFSEAF
-	TRBJ1-5	TRBV12-5	ASGSQGWGNQPQH
-	TRBJ1-1	TRBV7-2	ASSLPIDRANTEAF
-	TRBJ1-4	TRBV28	ASSLLSAREKLF
-	TRBJ2-7	TRBV7-9	ASSLQEAVEQY
-	TRBJ2-7	TRBV2	ASFRQGFSYEQY
-	TRBJ1-2	TRBV4-2	ASSQDIWDRANYGYT
-	TRBJ1-6	TRBV5-1	ASSPDRGRSPLH
once	TRBJ2-1	TRBV5-1	ASSGYRANEQF
-	TRBJ2-7	TRBV19	ASSINLGGSYEQY
-	TRBJ1-2	TRBV19	ASSIVEGYYGYT
few	TRBJ2-3	TRBV12-5	ASGLGGGGADTQY
-	TRBJ2-7	TRBV5-1	ASSLEGTGSSYEQY
-	TRBJ1-1	TRBV5-4	ASSLQGASEAF
-	TRBJ2-3	TRBV6-5	ASSYAALTSTDTQY
-	TRBJ2-5	TRBV11-3	ASSLGLLGETQY
-	TRBJ1-5	TRBV10-2	ASSESGSTQPQH
-	TRBJ2-3	TRBV4-1	ASSQFTSGGADTQY
-	TRBJ1-1	TRBV9	ASSQGGRGAEAF
-	TRBJ1-4	TRBV5-1	ASSLDPTATNEKLF
-	TRBJ1-2	TRBV28	ASSLSYGYT
-	TRBJ2-1	TRBV14	ASSSIAGVYKEQF
-	TRBJ2-3	TRBV7-9	ASREGGLAGVSDTQY
-	-	TRBV27	ASREAGTRSYEQY
-	TRBJ2-1	TRBV11-3	ASSLTSGNNEQF
-	TRBJ1-1	TRBV7-3	ASSVGGGFQAF
-	TRBJ2-7	TRBV5-1	ASSPDRGRHEQY
-	TRBJ1-1	TRBV4-2	ASSQVVESEAF
-	TRBJ2-7	TRBV7-2	ASSLAGSLGEQY
-	TRBJ1-2	TRBV5-4	ASRSSAQSLYGYT
few	TRBJ1-2	TRBV19	ASTPQGYGHFNYGYT
-	TRBJ2-2	TRBV9	ASSAWDSHTGELF
-	TRBJ1-5	TRBV10-3	AISDLDSRSNQPQH
-	TRBJ2-2	TRBV7-3	ASSSQGGTGELF
-	TRBJ1-4	TRBV19	ASKQVSLATNEKLF
-	TRBJ1-5	TRBV6-1	ASSWTGGVDQPQH